This T cell receptor (beta chain) is from a study of T cells expressing NK-cell markers. Study context: Serological testing identified seven of the eight sequenced donors as HCMV-seropositive and one as seronegative. Whole-study results and caveats: Expanded NKG2C+ T cell clones were not confirmed as HCMV-specific. There were a handful of donors in whom these clonotypes also led the CD3+CD56-NKG2C+ fraction.

In germline, CDR1 is DFQATT, CDR2 SNEGSKA (reference sequence). CDR3 length: 15 amino acids. UMI-tagged 5'RACE template switching yielded the TCR beta cDNA. TCRdb reprocessed the 5' RACE reads and reports one entry per CDR3 protein, with no DNA. Its table lists about 550,000 distinct CDR3 sequences. On this clonotype: What it binds is not known.

The gene calls are TRBV20-1 and TRBJ2-7; TCRdb picks TRBD2, but there is no DNA to check that call. Material for sequencing was blood T cells: a sorted CD56 or NKG2C T cell subset, CD4+ or CD8+ T cells, or bulk PBMC T cells (not recorded which). The source is a man in his late teens or twenties in good health. The CDR3 sequence: CSANRLAGESYEQYF.